What follows are 25 T cell receptor beta chains derived from one specimen sequenced in a study of CD8+CD57+ T cells in acquired aplastic anemia (dated by TCRdb to about 2018). The listed sequencing device is Illumina HiSeq 2000. Profiling of TCR beta VDJ combinations and CDR3 sequences used genomic DNA as the template. The public reads were quality trimmed at Q25 with fastp and then assembled into clones with MiXCR by TCRdb, keeping productive beta chains. Each CDR3 protein gets just one entry, which takes the most common genes and DNA from the rows behind it. This sample is represented by 450,000 to 600,000 distinct CDR3 sequences; roughly a third of them were singletons. The ten largest clonotypes hold 0.7% to 1% of the sample. The patients picked for sequencing were ones in whom flow cytometry had shown an expansion of CD8+CD57+ cells. Material: sorted CD4+, CD8+, or CD8+CD57+ T cells (not recorded which) from PBMCs. The receptors were gathered from a human donor with aplastic anemia.

CDR3 sequence reads: CASSLEGPQYF. The CDR3 region has the DNA TGCGCCAGCAGCCTAGAAGGTCCGCAGTATTTT. V usage is TRBV5-1 and J usage is TRBJ2-3, with unresolved D. Trimming cost V 4 bases and J 10 bases, with 10 bases left between them. The CDR3 is 11 residues long. Germline values: CDR1 SGHRS, CDR2 YFSETQ.

Here the CDR3 reads CASGARGNYGYTF. CDR3 DNA sequence: TGTGCCAGCGGGGCCAGGGGGAACTATGGCTACACCTTC. This chain connects TRBV10-3 to TRBJ1-2; TRBD1 aligns across 7 bases. After removal of 10 bases from V and 2 bases from J, the junction contained 7 bases not matched to a gene. Germline V CDR1 and CDR2: ENHRY, SYGVKD. CDR3 length: 13 amino acids.

The gene calls are TRBV5-1 and TRBJ2-7; 9 bases fit TRBD1. CDR1 is SGHRS, CDR2 YFSETQ, per germline. The ends lost 2 bases at V and 2 bases at J; junction bases unmatched: 8. The length of the CDR3 is 16 residues. The CDR3 is CASSFVGQGETYEQYF. CDR3 nucleotides: TGCGCCAGCAGCTTCGTGGGACAGGGAGAAACCTACGAGCAGTACTTC.

This chain joins TRBV7-9 and TRBJ1-1; D unclear. V lost 2 bases and J lost 1, with 11 bases in between. Germline CDR1 reads SEHNR; CDR2 reads FQNEAQ (reference sequence). This CDR3 has 15 residues. CDR3 nucleotides: TGTGCCAGCAGCTTACGGGCCGGTCAGAACACTGAAGCTTTCTTT. The encoded protein is CASSLRAGQNTEAFF.

In this sample, this clonotype turned up many times. The genes are TRBV5-5 and TRBJ1-2; maybe TRBD1 (5 bases). This CDR3 region has 15 residues. Trimming took 0 bases from V and 11 from J, leaving 20 bases between them. Germline V gene lookup returns CDR1 SGHKS and CDR2 YYEKEE (reference sequence). The CDR3 DNA is TGTGCCAGCAGCTTGGCCGGCGGTGCAGGGCAAAGATACACCTTC. Amino acid sequence: CASSLAGGAGQRYTF. Complete variable domain (other parts from reference TRBV5-5 and TRBJ1-2): DAGVTQSPTHLIKTRGQQVTLRCSPISGHKSVSWYQQVLGQGPQFIFQYYEKEERGRGNFPDRFSARQFPNYSSELNVNALLLGDSALYLCASSLAGGAGQRYTFGSGTRLTVV.

This chain links TRBV20-1 with TRBJ2-1, with TRBD2 matching over 11 bases. Germline CDR1 DFQATT, CDR2 SNEGSKA (reference sequence). The CDR3 is 12 residues long. The chain's CDR3 is CRGTSGNNEQFF. For the CDR3, the DNA is TGCAGGGGGACTAGCGGTAACAATGAGCAGTTCTTC.

In its sample, this clonotype was seen a few times. This may stem from a read error, because a much larger clone lies one nucleotide away. The chain has TRBV24-1 and TRBJ2-1; perhaps TRBD2 as D (5 bases). Germline values: CDR1 KGHDR, CDR2 SFDVKD. This CDR3 has 16 amino acids. The DNA for the CDR3 is TGTGCCACCAGTGATCCCCTGGGGAGCTCCTACAATGAGCGGTTCTTC. Residues: CATSDPLGSSYNERFF.

This clonotype was observed a few times. The rearrangement joins TRBV7-2 to TRBJ1-5; no definite D call. The germline CDR1 and CDR2 sequences are SGHTA and FQGNSA. V was clipped by 5 bases and J by 6 bases, with 11 bases between them. The CDR3 runs to 13 residues. The CDR3 reads CASSQDSSQPQHF. CDR3 nucleotide sequence: TGTGCCAGCAGCCAAGATAGCTCTCAGCCCCAGCATTTT. Looking up the rest from reference TRBV7-2 and TRBJ1-5 gives the full variable domain: GAGVSQSPSNKVTEKGKDVELRCDPISGHTALYWYRQSLGQGLEFLIYFQGNSAPDKSGLPSDRFSAERTGGSVSTLTIQRTQQEDSAVYLCASSQDSSQPQHFGDGTRLSIL.

V is TRBV5-4 and J is TRBJ1-4, with 7 nucleotides matching TRBD1. This CDR3 spans 17 amino acids. The V gene's germline CDR1 is SGHNT and CDR2 YYREEE (reference sequence). With V trimmed by 0 bases and J by 0 bases, 5 bases remained unmatched. CDR3: CASSLGQGASTNEKLFF. CDR3 bases: TGTGCCAGCAGCTTGGGACAGGGAGCCTCAACTAATGAAAAACTGTTTTTT.

A few counts support this clonotype. This sequence joins TRBV30 and TRBJ2-3; D is undetermined. The CDR3 runs to 11 residues. V shed 0 bases and J shed 5 bases, with 3 bases lying between them. Germline CDR1 and CDR2: GTSNPN and SVGIG (reference sequence). CDR3 DNA sequence: TGTGCCTGGAGTGTTTTAGATACGCAGTATTTT. This translates into CAWSVLDTQYF.

There are a few counts of this clonotype. The chain carries TRBV2 and TRBJ2-3; 7 bases align to TRBD2. This CDR3 has 14 residues. Germline V gene data show CDR1 as SNHLY and CDR2 as FYNNEI. J lost 6 bases, V lost 5 bases, and 8 bases had no gene match. This CDR3 is CASSFRLALDTQYF. CDR3 bases: TGTGCCAGCAGTTTCCGACTAGCCCTCGATACGCAGTATTTT.

The gene calls are TRBV11-2 and TRBJ2-1; no firm D call. Trimming shortened V by 5 bases and J by 2 bases, and 10 bases separated the two germline ends. The CDR3 is 14 residues long. CDR1 and CDR2 (germline): SGHAT, FQNNGV. CDR3 bases: TGTGCCAGCAGCGCGAATATCGCCTACAATGAGCAGTTCTTC. Translated, it gives CASSANIAYNEQFF.

This clonotype was counted ten times or more. V and J are TRBV12-3 or TRBV12-4 and TRBJ1-2, with TRBD1 as a possible D gene (5 bases). The CDR3 covers 13 residues. Between the trimmed V and J ends, which lost 0 bases and 13 bases, there was a span of 15 bases. The CDR3 reads CASSLAGDLGSTF. The CDR3 coding sequence is TGTGCCAGCAGTTTAGCTGGGGACCTTGGGAGCACCTTC.

To note about this clonotype: This CDR3 is missing its conserved last phenylalanine or tryptophan, likely due to a read error. This rearrangement joins TRBV15 to TRBJ1-2; D possibly corresponds to TRBD1 (5 bases). The CDR3 consists of 13 residues. Trimming removed 0 bases from V and 3 bases from J, with 5 bases in between. Germline CDR1 is LNHNV and CDR2 is YYDKDF (reference sequence). The CDR3 coding sequence is TGTGCCACCAGCAGAGAGACAGACTATGGCTACACCCTC. This translates into CATSRETDYGYTL.

At least ten counts were recorded for this clonotype. The chain uses TRBV24-1 and TRBJ2-1, with D perhaps matching TRBD1 (5 bases). Germline V gives CDR1 KGHDR, CDR2 SFDVKD. This CDR3 is 14 amino acids long. V dropped 5 bases and J dropped 8 bases, with 15 bases sitting between them. The DNA for the CDR3 is TGTGCCACCAGTGTGAGCCTAGGGGCGGATGAGCAGTTCTTC. Amino acids: CATSVSLGADEQFF.

Notes on this clonotype: Because the CDR3 is missing its conserved closing phenylalanine or tryptophan, this is likely a read error. The chain has TRBV5-1 and TRBJ1-6; D uncertain. Germline CDR1 and CDR2: SGHRS and YFSETQ. The CDR3 contains 16 residues. The CDR3 spells CASSLAGSAYSSPLHY. The CDR3 DNA reads as TGCGCCAGCAGCTTGGCAGGAAGCGCATATAGTTCACCCCTCCACTAT.

The chain has TRBV4-2 and TRBJ1-1; 11 nucleotides align to TRBD1. CDR1 LGHNA and CDR2 YNFKEQ come from the germline V gene. J lost 1 base, V lost 4 bases, and 5 bases had no gene match. The CDR3 is 16 amino acids. The DNA for the CDR3 is TGTGCCAGCAGCCCCTTGGGACAGGGGGGGAACACTGAAGCTTTCTTT. This encodes CASSPLGQGGNTEAFF.

This clonotype was seen repeatedly, ten times or more. The chain joins TRBV5-1 to TRBJ1-1; unclear D gene. With 1 base removed from V and 1 base from J, the gap between germline ends came to 8 bases. The CDR3 is made up of 14 amino acids. Looked up from germline, CDR1 is SGHRS and CDR2 is YFSETQ. The DNA of the CDR3 is TGCGCCAGCAGCTTGTTGCGCCAGAACACTGAAGCTTTCTTT. Protein product: CASSLLRQNTEAFF.

This clonotype was counted a few times. The chain links TRBV9 to TRBJ2-1, with 7 bases fitting TRBD2. This CDR3 region has 15 residues. The V gene end was trimmed by 0 bases and the J gene end by 4 bases; junction bases not matched to a gene: 4. CDR1 SGDLS and CDR2 YYNGEE come from the germline V gene. The CDR3 DNA is TGTGCCAGCAGCGTAGCGGGAGGAGGTTACAATGAGCAGTTCTTC. This sequence encodes CASSVAGGGYNEQFF. Variable domain in full (rest from reference TRBV9 and TRBJ2-1): DSGVTQTPKHLITATGQRVTLRCSPRSGDLSVYWYQQSLDQGLQFLIQYYNGEERAKGNILERFSAQQFPDLHSELNLSSLELGDSALYFCASSVAGGGYNEQFFGPGTRLTVL.

This clonotype was counted ten times or more. CDR3 DNA: TGTGCCAGCAGCGAACGGGGGGCCGGGACGTCGAACACTGAAGCTTTCTTT. This gives the protein CASSERGAGTSNTEAFF. The chain couples TRBV11-1 to TRBJ1-1; D perhaps matches TRBD1 (6 bases). The V end lost 5 bases, the J end lost 1 base, and 20 bases lay between the germline ends. Germline V CDR1 and CDR2: SGHAT, FQDESV (reference sequence). This CDR3 is built from 17 residues.

Worth noting for this clonotype: A much larger clonotype is one base distant, so this may be a read error. The rearrangement uses TRBV5-1 and TRBJ1-2; TRBD1 matches 8 bases. Germline CDR1 SGHRS, CDR2 YFSETQ. The junction had 16 bases not matched to a gene; V was cut back by 4 bases and J by 8 bases. This CDR3 contains 16 residues. This chain's CDR3 is CASSPGSLDRGRGYTF. The CDR3 DNA reads TGCGCCAGCAGCCCCGGGAGCTTAGACAGGGGAAGAGGCTACACCTTC.

The chain is built from TRBV10-3 and TRBJ2-7, with D perhaps TRBD1 or TRBD2 (5 bases each). The V end lost 8 bases, the J end lost 4 bases, and 6 bases lay between the germline ends. Per the germline V gene, CDR1 is ENHRY and CDR2 is SYGVKD. CDR3 size: 10 residues. This CDR3 reads CAIGGYEQYF. Written as DNA, the CDR3 is TGTGCCATCGGGGGTTACGAGCAGTACTTC.

The rearrangement joins TRBV4-1 to TRBJ2-3; 7 bases are a match to TRBD2. V was pared by 0 bases and J by 2 bases, with 11 bases of the junction left unmatched. The CDR3 covers 18 residues. Germline CDR1 and CDR2: MGHRA and YSYEKL. The CDR3 is CASSQDKDIGGYTDTQYF. Here the CDR3 DNA reads TGCGCCAGCAGCCAAGATAAAGATATCGGGGGGTACACAGATACGCAGTATTTT.

A note on this clonotype: Its ends do not fully match the called genes, so a read error is possible. The chain couples TRBV10-3 to TRBJ2-5; possible D gene TRBD2, 5 bases. The CDR3 length is 15 residues. Germline CDR1 reads ENHRY; CDR2 reads SYGVKD. CDR3: CASSELSNFRGTQYF. The CDR3 DNA reads TGTGCCAGCAGTGAACTCAGCAATTTCCGGGGGACCCAGTACTTC.

V usage is TRBV7-3 and J usage is TRBJ1-2; D ambiguous. The CDR3 contains 14 residues. Between the trimmed V and J ends, which lost 0 bases and 8 bases, there was a span of 13 bases. The germline gives CDR1 SGHTA, CDR2 FQGTGA. The CDR3 DNA follows: TGTGCCAGCAGCTTAACCGCGGTCCCTAGAGGCTACACCTTC. As protein: CASSLTAVPRGYTF. Full variable domain (missing parts from reference TRBV7-3 and TRBJ1-2): GAGVSQTPSNKVTEKGKYVELRCDPISGHTALYWYRQSLGQGPEFLIYFQGTGAADDSGLPNDRFFAVRPEGSVSTLKIQRTERGDSAVYLCASSLTAVPRGYTFGSGTRLTVV.